A selection of T cell receptor beta chains follows, all from one sample in a study of T-cell memory formation after mild COVID-19. TCRdb analysed the 5' RACE reads with MiXCR anew, one entry per CDR3 protein. The data contain 400,000 to 500,000 distinct CDR3 sequences, 15% to 20% of them singletons. The sample was PBMCs or a T cell subset sorted from them (not recorded which). The receptors here all came from an adult woman who had mild COVID-19 (a few samples of this study predate the infection). Cell type and time point are not known. CDR3s include the opening cysteine and the closing phenylalanine or tryptophan. A D gene is named only where the DNA matches it firmly. Some rows mark clone size as missing; the rest say once, few, many or name a class of expanded clone.

d_gene	j_gene	abundance	v_gene	CDR3nt	CDR3aa
TRBD2	TRBJ2-3	once	TRBV5-1	TGCGCCAGCAGCGAGCGGGAAGCAGATACGCAGTATTTT	CASSEREADTQYF
.	TRBJ1-2	many	TRBV5-1	TGCGCCAGCAGTTACGGGGGGGGCTATGGCTACACCTTC	CASSYGGGYGYTF
TRBD2	TRBJ2-5	.	TRBV7-2	TGTGCCAGCAGCGGCGGACTACTTGCGGGGGGAAAAGAGACCCAGTACTTC	CASSGGLLAGGKETQYF
.	TRBJ2-2	.	TRBV27	TGTGCCAGCAGGGGTGCCGGGGGGCCAACCTCATTGGGGCTGTTTTTT	CASRGAGGPTSLGLFF
.	TRBJ1-1	.	TRBV5-1	TGCGCCAGCAGCCTGGATACGAGGAGCAGGACTGAAGCTTTCTTT	CASSLDTRSRTEAFF
.	TRBJ1-2	few	TRBV5-1	TGCGCCAGCAGCTTTTCCCTAGGGGGGGCTGATGGCTACACCTTC	CASSFSLGGADGYTF
TRBD1	TRBJ2-2	few	TRBV7-3	TGTGCCAGCAGCAAAATGCCGGGACAGGGGTACACCGGGGAGCTGTTTTTT	CASSKMPGQGYTGELFF
.	TRBJ2-2	.	TRBV7-8	TGTGCCAGCAGCGTCGCCGGGTCCACCGGGGAGCTGTTTTTT	CASSVAGSTGELFF
TRBD1	TRBJ1-1	many	TRBV12-3/TRBV12-4	TGTGCCAGCAGCTCCACCCCACAGGGGGAAGCTTTCTTT	CASSSTPQGEAFF
.	TRBJ1-2	few	TRBV2	TGTGCCAGCAGGGAGAGGGCGACTGGGGGCTACACCTTC	CASRERATGGYTF
.	TRBJ1-3	few	TRBV10-3	TGTGCCATCACGAGGGAGCCTGGAAACACCATATATTTT	CAITREPGNTIYF
.	TRBJ2-1	.	TRBV7-9	TGTGCCAGCAGCCCTCGTAACGGCCGGGACAATGAGCAGTTCTTC	CASSPRNGRDNEQFF
.	TRBJ1-2	few	TRBV9	TGTGCCAGCAGCCCCAACGTGCATCCTTCGGGCTACACCTTC	CASSPNVHPSGYTF
.	TRBJ2-3	many	TRBV12-3/TRBV12-4	TGTGCCAGCAGTCCAACAGGGCCCACAGATACGCAGTATTTT	CASSPTGPTDTQYF
.	TRBJ2-5	.	TRBV14	TGTGCCAGCAGCCAAACCAGGGGGGAGTTCCGAGAGACCCAGTACTTC	CASSQTRGEFRETQYF
TRBD1	TRBJ1-1	.	TRBV19	TGTGCCAGTAGTCCGGACAGGGGGCGAACAACTGAAGCTTTCTTT	CASSPDRGRTTEAFF
.	TRBJ1-5	.	TRBV6-5	TGTGCCAGCAGTCTCGGGACTTCAGCCACCAATCAGCCCCAGCATTTT	CASSLGTSATNQPQHF